A single sample gave rise to the 23 T cell receptor beta chains below, sequenced in a study of early T cells in non-severe SARS-CoV-2 infection. Each CDR3 protein gets one entry after TCRdb re-called the 5' RACE reads with MiXCR. The sample lists about 92,000 distinct CDR3 sequences, roughly an eighth occurring once. Sequencing was carried out using whole blood. These receptors came from an adult who was a healthcare worker with PCR-confirmed SARS-CoV-2 infection or an uninfected control (not recorded which).

The chain recombines TRBV29-1 with TRBJ2-2, with D possibly matching TRBD1 (5 bases). The germline gives CDR1 SQVTM, CDR2 ANQGSEA. The V gene lost 8 bases and the J gene lost 1 base, with 8 bases spanning the gap. The CDR3 has 12 residues. The CDR3 DNA is TGCAGCTCAGGGATGAACACCGGGGAGCTGTTTTTT. Protein product: CSSGMNTGELFF.

This clonotype was observed a few times. CDR3: CATSRGKLGSLTGELFF. In DNA form, the CDR3 reads TGTGCCACCAGCAGAGGGAAGCTAGGGAGTCTCACCGGGGAGCTGTTTTTT. The chain joins TRBV15 to TRBJ2-2, with D possibly being TRBD2 (5 bases). Per germline, CDR1 LNHNV and CDR2 YYDKDF (reference sequence). V shed 1 base and J shed 4 bases, with 16 bases lying between them. The CDR3 has 17 amino acids. Combining the CDR3 with reference TRBV15 and TRBJ2-2 gives the whole variable domain DAMVIQNPRYQVTQFGKPVTLSCSQTLNHNVMYWYQQKSSQAPKLLFHYYDKDFNNEADTPDNFQSRRPNTSFCFLDIRSPGLGDTAMYLCATSRGKLGSLTGELFFGEGSRLTVL.

A few counts support this clonotype. This chain uses TRBV2 with TRBJ2-3; TRBD2 agrees at 10 bases. Germline CDR1 SNHLY, CDR2 FYNNEI. This CDR3 is built from 17 residues. Losses at the gene ends were 7 bases for V and 4 bases for J; bases not matched to a gene: 14. The CDR3 protein is CASTPEASGSLADTQYF. Written as DNA, the CDR3 is TGTGCCAGCACCCCGGAGGCTAGCGGGAGCCTAGCAGATACGCAGTATTTT.

This clonotype came up many times. The CDR3 region is CASSSRDSPYEQYF. Here the CDR3 DNA reads TGTGCCAGCAGTTCCCGGGACAGCCCCTACGAGCAGTACTTC. The V and J genes are TRBV11-3 and TRBJ2-7, with TRBD1 matching over 7 bases. The CDR3 length is 14 residues. CDR1 is SGHNT, CDR2 YENEEA, per germline. V was pared by 6 bases and J by 2 bases, with 7 bases of the junction left unmatched.

The chain employs TRBV29-1 and TRBJ2-7, with 9 bases identical to TRBD1. Germline V gene data show CDR1 as SQVTM and CDR2 as ANQGSEA. J gave up 7 bases and V 7 bases, and 11 bases lay outside the gene matches. The CDR3 length is 13 residues. In nucleotides, the CDR3 is TGCAGCGGGGTGGACAGGGGCTTAGGGGAGCAGTACTTC. Its translation is CSGVDRGLGEQYF.

The J gene is TRBJ2-7, the V gene TRBV5-1; 7 bases are shared with TRBD2. The V segment lost 1 base and the J segment 5 bases; nucleotides outside the gene matches: 6. This CDR3 has 14 residues. Looked up from germline, CDR1 is SGHRS and CDR2 is YFSETQ. CDR3 DNA: TGCGCCAGCAGCTTGTCCGGTGGGAGGGACGAGCAGTACTTC. It codes for CASSLSGGRDEQYF.

This clonotype was recorded only once. The V and J genes are TRBV7-8 and TRBJ2-1; no firm D call. Germline assignment: CDR1 SGHVS and CDR2 FQNEAQ. The CDR3 loop spans 13 amino acids. V dropped 4 bases and J dropped 6 bases, with 10 bases sitting between them. The CDR3 protein is CASSWAQINEQFF. CDR3 sequence (DNA): TGTGCCAGCAGCTGGGCCCAAATCAATGAGCAGTTCTTC.

The chain carries TRBV21-1 and TRBJ1-1; the D call of TRBD1 is as the table states it, not checked on the DNA. TRBV21-1 is listed as a pseudogene. The CDR3 loop spans 17 amino acids. The CDR3 region is CASSKDYRGRGPTEAFF. The CDR3 coding sequence is TGTGCCAGCAGCAAAGACTACAGGGGGCGCGGGCCCACTGAAGCTTTCTTT.

The CDR3 sequence is CSATGTANTEAFF. CDR3 in DNA: TGCAGTGCCACCGGGACGGCGAACACTGAAGCTTTCTTT. The genes are TRBV20-1 and TRBJ1-1; possible D gene TRBD1, 5 bases. This CDR3 spans 13 amino acids. Trimming removed 6 bases at V and 1 base at J, with 12 bases between. CDR1 is DFQATT, CDR2 SNEGSKA, per germline (reference sequence).

This chain links TRBV7-6 with TRBJ2-7; 10 positions match TRBD2. V dropped 5 bases and J dropped 3; count of bases not matched to a gene: 13. Germline lookup yields CDR1 SGHVS and CDR2 FNYEAQ. The CDR3 runs to 17 residues. CDR3 loop: CASSANLAGAQNYEQYF. The CDR3 nucleotides read TGTGCCAGCAGCGCGAATCTAGCGGGGGCGCAAAACTACGAGCAGTACTTC.

A note on this clonotype: This may arise from a read error, as a much more abundant clone is one base away. The genes are TRBV20-1 and TRBJ2-3, with a tentative D call TRBD2 (5 bases). The CDR3 covers 15 residues. From germline, CDR1 is DFQATT and CDR2 SNEGSKA (reference sequence). The CDR3 sequence: CSARGLREGTDTEYF. CDR3 sequence (DNA): TGCAGTGCTAGAGGGTTGAGGGAAGGCACAGATACGGAGTATTTT.

This chain links TRBV20-1 with TRBJ2-2; D is tentatively TRBD1 or TRBD2 (5 bases each). Trimming left V 4 bases short and J 6 bases short, with 12 bases between. The CDR3 is made up of 13 amino acids. The germline V gene encodes CDR1 DFQATT and CDR2 SNEGSKA (reference sequence). The CDR3 reads CSAIWDPAGELFF. The DNA of the CDR3 is TGCAGTGCTATATGGGACCCGGCCGGGGAGCTGTTTTTT.

The sample holds a few counts of this clonotype. The chain's CDR3 is CSAFLGAGGAYNEQFF. CDR3 in DNA: TGCAGTGCTTTCCTAGGGGCGGGAGGCGCTTACAATGAGCAGTTCTTC. This rearrangement joins TRBV20-1 to TRBJ2-1, with 8 bases lining up with TRBD2. This CDR3 has 16 amino acids. In germline, CDR1 is DFQATT, CDR2 SNEGSKA (reference sequence). Trimming removed 5 bases from V and 4 bases from J; junction bases left unmatched: 13.

The chain links TRBV21-1 to TRBJ1-1; the table's D call, TRBD1, was not checked against the DNA. TRBV21-1 is a listed pseudogene. The length of the CDR3 is 16 residues. CDR3 sequence: CASSPHGTGMNTEAFF. CDR3 coding DNA: TGTGCCAGCAGCCCTCACGGGACAGGGATGAACACTGAAGCTTTCTTT.

This clonotype appeared a few times. J is TRBJ2-3 and V is TRBV24-1, with D uncertain. Germline-derived CDR1 and CDR2 are KGHDR and SFDVKD. The germline V and J ends were trimmed by 5 bases and 3 bases, with 11 bases remaining between them. The CDR3 length is 14 residues. The DNA of the CDR3 is TGTGCCACCAGTGGTACGATAAATACAGATACGCAGTATTTT. Its protein product is CATSGTINTDTQYF.

This clonotype came up a few times. CDR3: CASSLRGQVNEQFF. In DNA form, the CDR3 reads TGTGCCAGCAGCTTACGGGGCCAGGTCAATGAGCAGTTCTTC. The genes are TRBV7-7 and TRBJ2-1; D may correspond to TRBD1 or TRBD2 (5 bases each). V lost 2 bases, J lost 6 bases, and 11 bases lay in between. CDR1 SSHAT and CDR2 FNYEAQ come from the germline V gene (reference sequence). This CDR3 region has 14 residues.

This clonotype appeared a few times. The chain carries TRBV27 and TRBJ2-1; possibly TRBD1 for D (5 bases). Germline loops: CDR1 MNHEY, CDR2 SMNVEV (reference sequence). The CDR3 is 13 amino acids. Trimming pared 5 bases from V and 6 bases from J, leaving 11 bases between. CDR3 in DNA: TGTGCCAGCAGTCTAGGGGTCCTCAATGAGCAGTTCTTC. Translation: CASSLGVLNEQFF.

A few counts support this clonotype. The chain recombines TRBV5-4 with TRBJ2-3; a possible D gene is TRBD2 (5 bases). The CDR3 has 15 residues. V gave up 4 bases and J gave up 4 bases, with 16 bases separating them. Germline V lookup: CDR1 SGHNT, CDR2 YYREEE (reference sequence). The CDR3 spells CASSPLWGEADTQYF. The DNA of the CDR3 is TGTGCCAGCAGCCCCCTGTGGGGAGAAGCAGATACGCAGTATTTT.

This chain uses TRBV6-1 with TRBJ1-5; D perhaps matches TRBD1 (5 bases). The CDR3 covers 16 residues. The V gene lost 2 bases and the J gene lost 6 bases, with 17 bases spanning the gap. Germline V lookup: CDR1 MNHNS, CDR2 SASEGT. This CDR3 reads CASSEYDVGRGQPQHF. CDR3 coding DNA: TGTGCCAGCAGTGAATACGACGTAGGAAGGGGTCAGCCCCAGCATTTT.

V gene TRBV12-3 or TRBV12-4 combines with J gene TRBJ2-2, with TRBD2 as a possible D gene (7 bases). Trimming removed 4 bases from V and 1 base from J, with 16 bases in between. CDR3 length equals 17 residues. The CDR3 spells CASSSTGGARNTGELFF. The CDR3 bases are TGTGCCAGCAGTTCGACGGGGGGCGCGAGGAACACCGGGGAGCTGTTTTTT.

The table lists this clonotype with a few counts. The chain carries TRBV7-2 and TRBJ1-6; weak D call: TRBD1 (6 bases). Per the germline V gene, CDR1 is SGHTA and CDR2 is FQGNSA. The V end lost 5 bases, the J end lost 7 bases, and 21 bases lay between the germline ends. This CDR3 has 17 residues. The CDR3 sequence is CASSHPHEGGINSPLHF. CDR3 DNA sequence: TGTGCCAGCAGCCACCCTCATGAGGGGGGGATCAATTCACCCCTCCACTTT.

Many counts were recorded for this clonotype. J is TRBJ2-5 and V is TRBV6-6, with TRBD1 matching 7 bases. V gave up 5 bases and J gave up 2 bases; unmatched junction bases: 2. The CDR3 spans 13 residues. CDR1 is MNHNY, CDR2 SVGAGI, per germline (reference sequence). Written as DNA, the CDR3 is TGTGCCAGCAGTCGGGACAGACAAGAGACCCAGTACTTC. This codes for CASSRDRQETQYF.

This chain connects TRBV6-1 to TRBJ2-3, with 8 bases matching TRBD2. With V trimmed by 7 bases and J by 3 bases, 6 bases remained unmatched. This CDR3 is 14 amino acids long. From germline, CDR1 is MNHNS and CDR2 SASEGT. The CDR3 region is CASTSSGGTDTQYF. In DNA form, the CDR3 reads TGTGCCAGCACTTCGTCGGGGGGGACAGATACGCAGTATTTT.